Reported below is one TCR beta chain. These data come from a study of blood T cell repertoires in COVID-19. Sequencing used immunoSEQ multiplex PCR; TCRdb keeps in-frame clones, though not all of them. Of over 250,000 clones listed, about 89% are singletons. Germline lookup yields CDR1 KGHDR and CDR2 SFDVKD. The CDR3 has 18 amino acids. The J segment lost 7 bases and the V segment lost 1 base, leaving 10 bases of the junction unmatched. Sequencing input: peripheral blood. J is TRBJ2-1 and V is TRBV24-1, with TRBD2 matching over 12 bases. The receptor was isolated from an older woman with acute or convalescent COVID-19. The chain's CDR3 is CATSDLASGRADRNEQFF. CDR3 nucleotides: TGTGCCACCAGTGATTTAGCTAGCGGGAGGGCCGATCGGAATGAGCAGTTCTTC.